A single sample gave rise to the 20 T cell receptor beta chains below, sequenced in a study of blood T cell repertoires in COVID-19. Repertoires were generated with immunoSEQ multiplex PCR, while TCRdb's copy carries only in-frame clones and drops some. The repertoire has a few hundred thousand clones, 88% of them found once; the top ten carry under 8%. Sequenced sample: peripheral blood. All receptors derive from a woman aged 25 to 39 with COVID-19, enrolled during active disease.

The genes are TRBV6-4 and TRBJ2-7; no clear D. In germline, CDR1 is MRHNA, CDR2 SNTAGT. The CDR3 covers 14 residues. Trimming cost V 3 bases and J 0 bases, with 9 bases left between them. CDR3 sequence (DNA): TGTGCCAGCAGTGAAGAGGCCTTCTCCTACGAGCAGTACTTC. Protein product: CASSEEAFSYEQYF.

The CDR3 nucleotides read TGTGCCAGCAGCCGCAGGGTAGCGGGGGGGCCTGATACGCAGTATTTT. Translation: CASSRRVAGGPDTQYF. V gene TRBV11-2 combines with J gene TRBJ2-3; TRBD2 aligns across 11 bases. V was pared by 5 bases and J by 6 bases, with 10 bases of the junction left unmatched. This CDR3 has 16 residues. Germline V gene sequence: CDR1 SGHAT, CDR2 FQNNGV.

The rearrangement joins TRBV7-2 to TRBJ1-2, with TRBD1 matching 9 bases. The germline gives CDR1 SGHTA, CDR2 FQGNSA. V lost 0 bases to trimming and J lost 4 bases; unmatched junction nucleotides: 12. The CDR3 covers 18 residues. The CDR3 here is CASSLAFNPGQGAYGYTF. The CDR3 nucleotides are TGTGCCAGCAGCTTAGCTTTTAATCCGGGACAGGGAGCCTATGGCTACACCTTC. The full variable domain, its missing parts supplied by reference TRBV7-2 and TRBJ1-2, is GAGVSQSPSNKVTEKGKDVELRCDPISGHTALYWYRQSLGQGLEFLIYFQGNSAPDKSGLPSDRFSAERTGGSVSTLTIQRTQQEDSAVYLCASSLAFNPGQGAYGYTFGSGTRLTVV.

As regards this clone: Distinct nucleotide sequences in the sample also encode this CDR3. The gene calls are TRBV5-1 and TRBJ2-3; D is unresolved. The CDR3 is 15 amino acids. Trimming removed 0 bases at V and 0 bases at J, with 8 bases between. Per the germline V gene, CDR1 is SGHRS and CDR2 is YFSETQ. For the CDR3, the DNA is TGCGCCAGCAGCTTGGGCAGTTCGAGCACAGATACGCAGTATTTT. This encodes CASSLGSSSTDTQYF.

V and J are TRBV4-3 and TRBJ2-1; the match to TRBD2 covers 16 bases. The CDR3 spans 16 residues. Germline CDR1 reads LGHNA; CDR2 reads YSLEER. The V gene end was trimmed by 4 bases and the J gene end by 8 bases; junction bases not matched to a gene: 5. CDR3 loop: CASSPGLAGGPDEQFF. The CDR3 nucleotides are TGCGCCAGCAGCCCGGGACTAGCGGGGGGGCCGGATGAGCAGTTCTTC.

V usage is TRBV19 and J usage is TRBJ2-5; 8 nucleotides align to TRBD2. CDR3 size: 16 residues. The V and J ends lost 5 bases and 0 bases, in that order; junction bases with no gene match: 8. Germline CDR1 and CDR2: LNHDA and SQIVND (reference sequence). The CDR3 DNA follows: TGTGCCAGTAGTCCGACCGGGGGGGAGTACCAAGAGACCCAGTACTTC. It yields the protein CASSPTGGEYQETQYF.

This chain joins TRBV11-3 and TRBJ2-5; possibly TRBD2 for D (6 bases). The CDR3 has 18 amino acids. Trimming removed 3 bases at V and 0 bases at J, with 20 bases between. Per the germline V gene, CDR1 is SGHNT and CDR2 is YENEEA. As DNA, the CDR3 is TGTGCCAGCAGCTTCGGGGTTCCGGCGGGGCGCCACCAAGAGACCCAGTACTTC. The encoded protein is CASSFGVPAGRHQETQYF.

V usage is TRBV27 and J usage is TRBJ2-7; 11 bases fit TRBD1. V was clipped by 6 bases and J by 4 bases; unmatched bases: 5. This CDR3 has 14 residues. Per germline, CDR1 MNHEY and CDR2 SMNVEV (reference sequence). In DNA, the CDR3 is TGTGCCAGCAGCTCCGGGACAGGGGGTTACGAGCAGTACTTC. It specifies CASSSGTGGYEQYF.

This chain links TRBV5-8 with TRBJ1-5, with D possibly being TRBD1 (6 bases). V dropped 0 bases and J dropped 3 bases, with 10 bases sitting between them. Germline assignment: CDR1 SGHTS and CDR2 YDEGEE. The CDR3 is 15 amino acids. Here the CDR3 reads CASSLAQGYNQPQHF. The CDR3 DNA sequence: TGTGCCAGCAGCTTGGCCCAGGGGTACAATCAGCCCCAGCATTTT.

V is TRBV12-5 and J is TRBJ2-1; TRBD2 matches 13 bases. Trimming removed 6 bases from V and 5 bases from J; junction bases left unmatched: 4. CDR3 length equals 15 residues. Per germline, CDR1 LGHNT and CDR2 FRNRAP. As DNA, the CDR3 is TGTGCTAGTGGGGTCGGACTAGCGGGGGACAATGAGCAGTTCTTC. This gives the protein CASGVGLAGDNEQFF.

This clone was recorded only once. The chain carries TRBV11-3 and TRBJ2-3; 7 bases fit TRBD2. Germline values: CDR1 SGHNT, CDR2 YENEEA. Unmatched junction bases numbered 4, after V lost 3 bases and J lost 4 bases. The CDR3 is 14 residues long. In DNA form, the CDR3 reads TGTGCCAGCAGCTTGAGCGGGGTTTCAGATACGCAGTATTTT. Its translation: CASSLSGVSDTQYF.

J is TRBJ1-2 and V is TRBV4-3, with 9 bases lining up with TRBD1. The CDR3 covers 16 residues. Germline values: CDR1 LGHNA, CDR2 YSLEER. The J segment lost 8 bases and the V segment lost 1 base, leaving 11 bases of the junction unmatched. CDR3 DNA: TGCGCCAGCAGCCAAGGACTTGGGACAGGGTTGCGAGGCTACACCTTC. It is translated as CASSQGLGTGLRGYTF.

This clone was seen once. This chain joins TRBV5-6 and TRBJ2-1; 10 bases match TRBD2. There are 16 residues in the CDR3. The V gene's germline CDR1 is SGHDT and CDR2 YYEEEE. After removal of 0 bases from V and 2 bases from J, the junction contained 2 bases not matched to a gene. CDR3 sequence (DNA): TGTGCCAGCAGCTTGGCCCTAGCGGGGGCCTACAATGAGCAGTTCTTC. It encodes CASSLALAGAYNEQFF.

The chain combines TRBV5-6 with TRBJ1-1, with 9 bases lining up with TRBD1. V dropped 4 bases and J dropped 3; count of bases not matched to a gene: 10. The germline gives CDR1 SGHDT, CDR2 YYEEEE. The CDR3 has 16 amino acids. The CDR3 nucleotides are TGTGCCAGCAGCCCTACGGGACAGGGTCCGGACACTGAAGCTTTCTTT. It encodes CASSPTGQGPDTEAFF.

About this clone: A clone one base away is much larger, so this may be a read error. This rearrangement joins TRBV19 to TRBJ1-1, with D possibly TRBD1 on 6 matching bases. The CDR3 is 13 residues long. The germline V gene has CDR1 LNHDA and CDR2 SQIVND (reference sequence). The V gene lost 4 bases and the J gene lost 1 base, with 7 bases spanning the gap. CDR3 coding DNA: TGTGCCAGTAGTACGACAGGGAACACTGAAGCTTTCTTT. Its translation is CASSTTGNTEAFF.

The chain joins TRBV5-6 to TRBJ2-7, with D possibly TRBD2 on 6 matching bases. V was pared by 1 base and J by 3 bases, with 17 bases between. CDR3 length: 16 amino acids. Looked up from germline, CDR1 is SGHDT and CDR2 is YYEEEE. CDR3 loop: CASSLRRGQGSYEQYV. The CDR3 DNA reads TGTGCCAGCAGCTTGAGGAGGGGCCAGGGTAGCTACGAGCAGTACGTC.

CDR3 sequence reads: CASSSFSRQFSYNEQFF. The CDR3 DNA reads TGTGCCAGCAGCTCCTTTTCCCGCCAGTTCTCCTACAATGAGCAGTTCTTC. The V and J genes are TRBV11-3 and TRBJ2-1; the D is unclear. CDR3 length: 17 residues. V was pared by 4 bases and J by 0 bases, with 16 bases between. Per germline, CDR1 SGHNT and CDR2 YENEEA.

CDR3 sequence (DNA): TGTGCCACCAGCAGAGTAGGGACAGACACTAATGAGCAGTTCTTC. It specifies CATSRVGTDTNEQFF. The chain couples TRBV15 to TRBJ2-1; 7 positions agree with TRBD1. V lost 1 base to trimming and J lost 7 bases; unmatched junction nucleotides: 7. The CDR3 totals 15 residues. Germline V gives CDR1 LNHNV, CDR2 YYDKDF (reference sequence). Full variable domain (outside the CDR3, taken from reference TRBV15 and TRBJ2-1): DAMVIQNPRYQVTQFGKPVTLSCSQTLNHNVMYWYQQKSSQAPKLLFHYYDKDFNNEADTPDNFQSRRPNTSFCFLDIRSPGLGDTAMYLCATSRVGTDTNEQFFGPGTRLTVL.

The V and J genes are TRBV18 and TRBJ1-5; D remains ambiguous. This CDR3 is built from 14 residues. V was shortened by 3 bases and J by 9 bases, with 15 bases between the two germline ends. CDR1 and CDR2 (germline): KGHSH, LQKENI. The CDR3 loop reads CASSPDPEGSPQHF. For the CDR3, the DNA is TGTGCCAGCTCACCGGACCCAGAGGGATCGCCCCAGCATTTT.

In its sample, this clone was seen once. The chain recombines TRBV30 with TRBJ2-5; no definite D call. Germline lookup yields CDR1 GTSNPN and CDR2 SVGIG (reference sequence). The CDR3 is made up of 11 amino acids. The ends were cut back, 2 bases at V and 5 bases at J, with 6 bases in the middle. The CDR3 protein is CAWSPGETQYF. For the CDR3, the DNA is TGTGCCTGGAGTCCCGGGGAGACCCAGTACTTC.